The next 23 T cell receptor beta chains were all read from a single sample in a study of T cell responses to AZD1222 COVID-19 vaccine listed by TCRdb under 2021. The meaning of the sample's time point label: about 28 days (+/-7) after the second vaccine dose. The treatment or condition label on this specimen signifies: meningococcal conjugate vaccine given as trial control. Library construction relied on the immunoSEQ multiplex PCR assay. Sourced from immuneACCESS, this table was stored by TCRdb with only in-frame sequences that have V and J called. A share of the clones is absent; for the studies checked, an unresolved V gene accounts for under half, and the remainder has no known explanation. The table for this sample lists 150,000 to 200,000 clones; around 94% of them were counted only once. The leading ten clones occupy about 3.6% of the sample. Material: peripheral blood, obtained 28 days after the second dose of the MenACWY control vaccine. These receptor sequences come from an adult who received the MenACWY meningococcal vaccine as a control.

This chain connects TRBV6-6 to TRBJ1-2; the match to TRBD1 covers 9 bases. The germline V gene encodes CDR1 MNHNY and CDR2 SVGAGI (reference sequence). The CDR3 extends over 16 amino acids. Losses at the gene ends were 5 bases for V and 4 bases for J; bases not matched to a gene: 11. Written as DNA, the CDR3 is TGTGCCAGCAGTAACCCGGGACAGGGTATCGGCTATGGCTACACCTTC. As protein: CASSNPGQGIGYGYTF.

The gene calls are TRBV5-1 and TRBJ2-3, with D possibly called TRBD1 or TRBD2 (5 bases each). The length of the CDR3 is 16 residues. CDR1 and CDR2 (germline): SGHRS, YFSETQ. Between the trimmed V and J ends, which lost 4 bases and 2 bases, there was a span of 17 bases. The CDR3 DNA sequence: TGCGCCAGCAGCGGGGCTCGGGATAGAACCACAGATACGCAGTATTTT. Residues: CASSGARDRTTDTQYF.

This clone has just one count. V usage is TRBV12-3 or TRBV12-4 and J usage is TRBJ1-2; D remains ambiguous. This CDR3 contains 13 residues. V gave up 3 bases and J gave up 2 bases, with 7 bases separating them. The CDR3 is CASSFPSNYGYTF. CDR3 sequence (DNA): TGTGCCAGCAGTTTCCCAAGCAACTATGGCTACACCTTC.

The CDR3 region is CAISEGIGSTRGNEQFF. CDR3 sequence (DNA): TGTGCCATCAGTGAGGGCATCGGATCCACAAGGGGCAATGAGCAGTTCTTC. This sequence joins TRBV10-3 and TRBJ2-1; the D gene is possibly TRBD1 (5 bases). The germline V gene has CDR1 ENHRY and CDR2 SYGVKD. Trimming cost V 2 bases and J 6 bases, with 20 bases left between them. This CDR3 is built from 17 residues.

The V gene is TRBV5-1, the J gene TRBJ1-2; D unresolved. The ends were cut back, 4 bases at V and 0 bases at J, with 7 bases in the middle. Germline V gives CDR1 SGHRS, CDR2 YFSETQ. This CDR3 comprises 13 residues. The CDR3 DNA reads as TGCGCCAGCAGCCGTGAGGCTAACTATGGCTACACCTTC. As protein: CASSREANYGYTF.

The genes are TRBV30 and TRBJ2-3; a weak D match, TRBD2 (6 bases). The CDR3 is 13 residues long. Deletions cut 8 bases from V and 2 bases from J, with 14 bases between. Germline V gene sequence: CDR1 GTSNPN, CDR2 SVGIG (reference sequence). The DNA of the CDR3 is TGTGCCCATTCAGTACTAGCCACAGATACGCAGTATTTT. This encodes CAHSVLATDTQYF.

A few counts support this clone. This chain joins TRBV19 and TRBJ2-2; possible D gene TRBD1, 5 bases. Germline CDR1 and CDR2: LNHDA and SQIVND (reference sequence). V lost 6 bases to trimming and J lost 1 base, with 15 bases between them. The CDR3 runs 16 residues. For the CDR3, the DNA is TGTGCCAGTAGCTCCAGTCGGCAGGGGAACACCGGGGAGCTGTTTTTT. Its translation is CASSSSRQGNTGELFF.

This chain links TRBV10-3 with TRBJ2-7, with D possibly matching TRBD2 (6 bases). Germline CDR1 is ENHRY and CDR2 is SYGVKD. The CDR3 is 12 amino acids. CDR3 nucleotide sequence: TGTGTCGTCGGGCGGGACCCCTACGAGCAGTACTTC. This codes for CVVGRDPYEQYF.

V gene TRBV14 combines with J gene TRBJ1-1; 9 bases agree with TRBD1. Germline assignment: CDR1 SGHDN and CDR2 FVKESK. The CDR3 extends over 15 amino acids. V was clipped by 4 bases and J by 5 bases; unmatched bases: 8. The CDR3 protein is CASSPWGQGYTEAFF. The CDR3 nucleotides are TGTGCCAGCAGCCCCTGGGGACAGGGATATACTGAAGCTTTCTTT. The full variable domain, completed using reference TRBV14 and TRBJ1-1, is EAGVTQFPSHSVIEKGQTVTLRCDPISGHDNLYWYRRVMGKEIKFLLHFVKESKQDESGMPNNRFLAERTGGTYSTLKVQPAELEDSGVYFCASSPWGQGYTEAFFGQGTRLTVV.

The chain links TRBV2 to TRBJ1-2; 8 nucleotides agree with TRBD1. The CDR3 extends over 13 amino acids. V shed 7 bases, J shed 7 bases, and the junction held 8 bases outside the gene matches. Germline values: CDR1 SNHLY, CDR2 FYNNEI. The CDR3 spells CASNGQGAGGYTF. As DNA, the CDR3 is TGTGCCAGCAACGGTCAGGGGGCGGGTGGCTACACCTTC.

The chain has TRBV7-2 and TRBJ2-7; no reliable D call. The CDR3 spans 14 residues. Germline CDR1 SGHTA, CDR2 FQGNSA. The V and J ends lost 6 bases and 3 bases respectively, with 15 bases between them. The DNA of the CDR3 is TGTGCCAGCAGTCAAGCCCCAGAATTCTACGAGCAGTACTTC. As protein: CASSQAPEFYEQYF.

The rearrangement links TRBV28 to TRBJ1-4; D is undetermined. Trimming cost V 10 bases and J 7 bases, with 19 bases left between them. This CDR3 is built from 14 residues. CDR1 is MDHEN and CDR2 is SYDVKM in the germline V gene. The CDR3, as DNA: TGTGCCACCCACCTGGGAGACTTCTCTGAAAAACTGTTTTTT. Encoded protein: CATHLGDFSEKLFF.

V and J are TRBV7-2 and TRBJ2-1; the match to TRBD2 covers 12 bases. In germline, CDR1 is SGHTA, CDR2 FQGNSA. After removal of 5 bases from V and 6 bases from J, the junction contained 8 bases not matched to a gene. This CDR3 contains 16 residues. As DNA, the CDR3 is TGTGCCAGCAGCCCGACTAGCGGGAGTTCCCCCAATGAGCAGTTCTTC. Translated: CASSPTSGSSPNEQFF.

The chain joins TRBV5-8 to TRBJ2-3, with 15 positions matching TRBD2. In germline, CDR1 is SGHTS, CDR2 YDEGEE. The ends lost 0 bases at V and 5 bases at J; junction bases unmatched: 7. The CDR3 consists of 18 residues. CDR3 amino acids: CASSLGGTSGRTVDTQYF. In nucleotides, the CDR3 is TGTGCCAGCAGCTTGGGAGGGACTAGCGGGAGGACGGTAGATACGCAGTATTTT. The complete variable domain, with remaining parts taken from reference TRBV5-8 and TRBJ2-3, reads EAGVTQSPTHLIKTRGQQATLRCSPISGHTSVYWYQQALGLGLQFLLWYDEGEERNRGNFPPRFSGRQFPNYSSELNVNALELEDSALYLCASSLGGTSGRTVDTQYFGPGTRLTVL.

The chain uses TRBV2 and TRBJ2-1, with 7 nucleotides matching TRBD1. The CDR3 has 14 amino acids. After removal of 9 bases from V and 4 bases from J, the junction contained 9 bases not matched to a gene. From germline, CDR1 is SNHLY and CDR2 FYNNEI. Written as DNA, the CDR3 is TGTGCCAGGGACAAGACAGGGTCTTACAATGAGCAGTTCTTC. Encoded protein: CARDKTGSYNEQFF.

This chain joins TRBV28 and TRBJ2-2, with a tentative D call TRBD2 (6 bases). V was clipped by 8 bases and J by 7 bases, with 14 bases between them. Per germline, CDR1 MDHEN and CDR2 SYDVKM. The CDR3 length is 13 residues. The CDR3 spells CASLVREDGELFF. CDR3 bases: TGTGCCAGCTTGGTTAGGGAGGACGGGGAGCTGTTTTTT.

This chain links TRBV29-1 with TRBJ1-5; D perhaps matches TRBD1 (5 bases). The V end was cut by 7 bases, the J end by 2 bases, with 12 bases between. CDR1 and CDR2 from the germline V gene are SQVTM and ANQGSEA. This CDR3 comprises 13 residues. CDR3 protein: CSAAGTGNQPQHF. CDR3 nucleotides: TGCAGCGCTGCAGGGACGGGCAATCAGCCCCAGCATTTT.

The rearrangement joins TRBV27 to TRBJ1-2, with TRBD1 identical over 12 bases. Germline-derived CDR1 and CDR2 are MNHEY and SMNVEV (reference sequence). Trimming took 5 bases from V and 1 from J; bases not matched to a gene: 5. This CDR3 has 16 residues. In DNA form, the CDR3 reads TGTGCCAGCAGTCGGGGACAGGGGGCTCTTAACTATGGCTACACCTTC. Residues: CASSRGQGALNYGYTF.

The chain couples TRBV5-1 to TRBJ2-7; 12 nucleotides align to TRBD2. V was clipped by 3 bases and J by 6 bases; unmatched bases: 13. The CDR3 contains 17 residues. CDR1 is SGHRS, CDR2 YFSETQ, per germline. CDR3 residues: CASSSYPTSGSYVEQYF. As DNA, the CDR3 is TGCGCCAGCAGCTCCTACCCGACTAGCGGGAGTTATGTCGAGCAGTACTTC. Full variable domain (rest looked up from reference TRBV5-1 and TRBJ2-7): KAGVTQTPRYLIKTRGQQVTLSCSPISGHRSVSWYQQTPGQGLQFLFEYFSETQRNKGNFPGRFSGRQFSNSRSEMNVSTLELGDSALYLCASSSYPTSGSYVEQYFGPGTRLTVT.

This clone appeared a single time. This chain connects TRBV6-5 to TRBJ2-4; TRBD2 might be the D (6 bases). From germline, CDR1 is MNHEY and CDR2 SVGAGI. This CDR3 contains 16 residues. Trimming pared 0 bases from V and 0 bases from J, leaving 9 bases between. CDR3 DNA sequence: TGTGCCAGCAGTTACTCGAGAGCGGGAGCCAAAAACATTCAGTACTTC. Translating it yields CASSYSRAGAKNIQYF.

Comments on this clone: Other DNA sequences in the sample encode the same CDR3. The chain employs TRBV18 and TRBJ2-5; D is undetermined. V was clipped by 2 bases and J by 4 bases, with 2 bases between them. The CDR3 totals 11 residues. The V gene's germline CDR1 is KGHSH and CDR2 LQKENI. The CDR3 protein is CASSPGETQYF. The CDR3 nucleotides are TGTGCCAGCTCACCAGGAGAGACCCAGTACTTC. The whole variable domain, remainder taken from reference TRBV18 and TRBJ2-5, is NAGVMQNPRHLVRRRGQEARLRCSPMKGHSHVYWYRQLPEEGLKFMVYLQKENIIDESGMPKERFSAEFPKEGPSILRIQQVVRGDSAAYFCASSPGETQYFGPGTRLLVL.

The chain employs TRBV4-3 and TRBJ2-7; D is possibly TRBD1 or TRBD2 (5 bases each). This CDR3 region has 17 residues. CDR1 and CDR2 from the germline V gene are LGHNA and YSLEER. The V gene lost 0 bases and the J gene lost 3 bases, with 18 bases spanning the gap. CDR3 sequence reads: CASSQDPSGTAIYEQYF. In DNA form, the CDR3 reads TGCGCCAGCAGCCAAGACCCCTCCGGGACGGCGATCTACGAGCAGTACTTC.

The chain employs TRBV6-5 and TRBJ1-6, with a possible D match to TRBD1 (5 bases). Germline CDR1 and CDR2: MNHEY and SVGAGI. CDR3 length: 14 amino acids. Trimming removed 2 bases at V and 7 bases at J, with 9 bases between. CDR3 sequence reads: CASSYGALNSPLHF. In DNA, the CDR3 is TGTGCCAGCAGTTACGGGGCCCTCAATTCACCCCTCCACTTT.